This T cell receptor (beta chain) was identified during a study of T-cell memory formation after mild COVID-19 (dated by TCRdb to 2020 to 2023). Study-wide context: Most TCR sequence clusters were specific to one of the two donors. Two young, previously healthy adult volunteers, one female and one male, were included in the cohort. Longitudinal TCRalpha and TCRbeta repertoire sequencing tracked T-cell clones expanding and contracting after mild COVID-19 in a couple of donors.

About this clonotype itself: The antigen this receptor binds is unknown. No clone much larger than this one lies a single base away; base qualities are absent.

CDR1 LGHNA and CDR2 YSLEER are derived from the germline V gene. The CDR3 runs 15 amino acids, cysteine and phenylalanine included. Only the CDR3 DNA stays, 45 bases, in frame from base 1. At the junction V is shortened by 3 bases and J by 6 bases, with 12 bases in between. What the authors observed across the whole study: Whether the second-wave clones peaking on day 37 were SARS-CoV-2 specific was not confirmed. Contracting CD4+ clones turned up mainly in the CM and EM memory subsets, whereas EMRA was where CD8+ clones were enriched. Only two mild cases were covered in the study, and larger cohorts including severe cases with pre-infection samples were considered necessary. Some responding clones were detected in pre-infection memory, which suggested that pre-existing cross-reactive memory T cells had joined the SARS-CoV-2 response. Clones that contracted from day 15 to 85 showed balanced CD4/CD8 phenotypes, whereas a second wave of clones that expanded from day 15 to 37 leaned towards CD4+.

TCRdb lists the instrument as Illumina NovaSeq 6000. Using 5'RACE with constant-segment primers, TCRalpha and TCRbeta cDNA libraries were constructed, with sample barcodes and unique molecular identifiers added in the process. Trizol reagent was used to extract RNA from every sample. The libraries were amplified in two PCR steps, and the second step added a second sample barcode and Illumina TruSeq adapters. Sequencing of the libraries was done on an Illumina NovaSeq, producing 2 x 150 bp paired-end reads. The study's own analysis went as follows. Demultiplexing of reads and collapsing into UMI-guided consensus sequences were performed with migec v1.2.7. Using mixcr v2.1.11, UMI consensuses were aligned to TRA and TRB V and J templates and then assembled into clonotypes. Clonotypes were classified as expanded or contracted when called significant by both edgeR and NoisET, with noise models trained on biological replicates. edgeR calls used a false discovery rate-adjusted p below 0.01 and a log2 fold-change threshold of 1. PCA with hierarchical clustering of max-normalized trajectories of the 1000 most abundant clonotypes was used as exploratory dynamics analysis. The CD4 or CD8 phenotype of responding clones was assigned using the separately sequenced CD4+ and CD8+ repertoires. The raw public reads went through TCRdb reprocessing: fastp at Q25, MiXCR clone calling, in-frame beta chains kept. Each record represents a unique CDR3 protein, reported with the most common genes and DNA among its rows. For this entry, the V and J calls and clone size follow TCRdb and not the study's own pipeline. This sample is represented by around 80,000 distinct CDR3 sequences; 9.5% to 15% of them were singletons. The ten largest clones take up around two fifths of the sample.

Ficoll-Paque density gradient centrifugation was used to isolate PBMCs. Specimen: PBMCs or a T cell subset sorted from them (not recorded which). This receptor was obtained from a man between 18 and 29 years old who had mild COVID-19 (a few samples of this study predate the infection). The sample titles of this study are shuffled in the database, so cell type and time point are left out; the donor was told from shared clones. Recombination connected TRBV4-3 to TRBJ1-6, and perhaps TRBD1 as D gene, on 5 matching bases. The CDR3 sequence is CASSQVDRPNSPLHF. The DNA reads TGCGCCAGCAGCCAGGTCGACAGACCTAATTCACCCCTCCACTTT.